This TCR beta chain was obtained from a study of blood T cell repertoires in COVID-19. Study-wide background: The United States, Italy and Spain supplied acute and convalescent COVID-19 samples. PBMCs, B-cell-depleted T cells, or T cells provided the cDNA or gDNA that made up the material.

There are 13 residues in the CDR3. CDR1 and CDR2 (germline): SEHNR, FQNEAQ (reference sequence). V shed 4 bases, J shed 3 bases, and the junction held 0 bases outside the gene matches. Some clones are missing from TCRdb's copy, which holds only in-frame ones; the method was immunoSEQ multiplex PCR. The sample lists around 95,000 clones, roughly 80% occurring once. This clone occurred once. The sequenced sample consisted of peripheral blood. The TCR comes from a woman at least 80 years old with acute or convalescent COVID-19. The chain has TRBV7-9 and TRBJ1-1, with TRBD1 matching 9 bases. The CDR3 region is CASSWDRDTEAFF. For the CDR3, the DNA is TGTGCCAGCAGCTGGGACAGGGACACTGAAGCTTTCTTT.